Listed below are T cell receptor beta chains from one sample, sequenced in a study of regulatory T cells in long-lasting Graves disease. From the multiplex PCR reads, TCRdb called clonotypes with MiXCR, one entry per CDR3 protein. The data contain 350,000 to 450,000 distinct CDR3 sequences, approximately 15% of them singletons. These data also formed part of another study, on T cells in Graves' hyperthyroidism and ophthalmopathy.

Sequencing used peripheral blood mononuclear cells (PBMCs), obtained at new diagnosis, from a patient treated with antithyroid drugs. The source of these receptors is a man in his forties with Graves disease. CDR3s include the opening cysteine and the closing phenylalanine or tryptophan. The D gene is left open where the match is weak. Size is omitted from some rows. Given values are once, few, many or a class for expanded clones.

NA,many,TRBV6-1,TRBJ1-3,13,TGTGCCAGCATCCGGGACACCGGAAACACCATATATTTT,CASIRDTGNTIYF
TRBD1,many,TRBV7-8,TRBJ2-3,16,TGTGCCAGCAGCCCCCGCGAGGGGGCTCGTGCAGATACGCAGTATTTT,CASSPREGARADTQYF
TRBD1,many,TRBV29-1,TRBJ2-1,14,TGCAGCGTTGCCCCGGGACAGGGCTACAATGAGCAGTTCTTC,CSVAPGQGYNEQFF
NA,many,TRBV4-3,TRBJ2-3,18,TGCGCCAGCAGCCAAGATCTAACGGGGGGCCTCCTCTCGGATACGCAGTATTTT,CASSQDLTGGLLSDTQYF
TRBD2,NA,TRBV7-9,TRBJ2-7,15,TGTGCCAGCAGCGCACTAGCGGGGGCGTCCTACGAGCAGTACTTC,CASSALAGASYEQYF
TRBD1,NA,TRBV5-1,TRBJ2-1,18,TGCGCCAGCAGCGTGGACAGGGGGGCCCTCCTTCGGCTCAATGAGCAGTTCTTC,CASSVDRGALLRLNEQFF
TRBD2,few,TRBV27,TRBJ2-4,15,TGTGCCAGCAGACACGAGCGGGGGGCCGGTAACATTCAGTACTTC,CASRHERGAGNIQYF
NA,NA,TRBV28,TRBJ2-5,14,TGTGCCAGCAGTTTATTAACACCCCAAGAGGCCCAGTACTTC,CASSLLTPQEAQYF
NA,many,TRBV20-1,TRBJ1-4,13,TGCAGTGCCATGCGGCAGATCAATGAAAAACTGTTTTTT,CSAMRQINEKLFF
NA,few,TRBV24-1,TRBJ1-2,14,TGTGCCACCAGTGATTTGGATTATGTTGGCGGCTACACCTTC,CATSDLDYVGGYTF
NA,few,TRBV6-1,TRBJ2-7,13,TGTGCCAGCAGTGTTACTAGCAGCTACGAGCAGTACTTC,CASSVTSSYEQYF
NA,few,TRBV7-6,TRBJ2-4,19,TGTGCCAGCAGCTTAGGGCCAATCAAGGGGGTTAAAGGCAAAAACATTCAGTACTTC,CASSLGPIKGVKGKNIQYF
NA,many,TRBV2,TRBJ1-6,16,TGTGCCAGCAGTGAACGTGGGTACAGTATTAATTCACCCCTCCACTTT,CASSERGYSINSPLHF
TRBD1,NA,TRBV5-1,TRBJ1-4,13,TGCGCCAGCAACCTGGACAGGGATGAAAAACTGTTTTTT,CASNLDRDEKLFF
NA,NA,TRBV14,TRBJ1-1,15,TGTGCCAGCAGCCATGGGACTTCTTATTATCCTGAAGCTTTCTTT,CASSHGTSYYPEAFF
TRBD2,many,TRBV5-1,TRBJ2-7,16,TGCGCCAGCAGCTTGGATGGGGGGGTGCGGACCTACGAGCAGTACTTC,CASSLDGGVRTYEQYF
TRBD2,NA,TRBV5-1,TRBJ2-2,15,TGCGCCAGCAGCTTGGCCACGGGGGGTCCCGGGGAGCTGTTTTTT,CASSLATGGPGELFF
TRBD2,NA,TRBV12-3/TRBV12-4,TRBJ2-1,15,TGTGCCAGCAGTTTAAGGCGGGGGACCTACAATGAGCGGTTCTTC,CASSLRRGTYNERFF
TRBD2,few,TRBV5-1,TRBJ2-5,16,TGCGCCAGCGGCTTAACCGTCGGGGGGGCGGAAGAGACCCAGTACTTC,CASGLTVGGAEETQYF
TRBD1,few,TRBV5-5,TRBJ1-2,12,TGTGCCAGCACCACTACAGGGGTTCCCTACACCTTC,CASTTTGVPYTF
NA,many,TRBV27,TRBJ1-2,15,TGTGCCAGCAGTTCCTTGCTCCGCCGTCCCTATGGCTACACCTTC,CASSSLLRRPYGYTF
NA,many,TRBV19,TRBJ2-3,15,TGTGCCAGTAGTATAGAACCGGGTGGCACAGATACGCAGTATTTT,CASSIEPGGTDTQYF
NA,many,TRBV2,TRBJ2-5,12,TGTGCCAGCAGGGTGGTACAAGAGACCCAGTACTTC,CASRVVQETQYF
TRBD1,NA,TRBV20-1,TRBJ2-7,14,TGCAGTGCTTCCGGGACAGGGGACTACTACGAGCAGTACTTC,CSASGTGDYYEQYF
TRBD2,many,TRBV28,TRBJ2-5,15,TGTGCCAGCAGCCAAACTAGCGGGGGGACGGAGACCCAGTACTTC,CASSQTSGGTETQYF
NA,many,TRBV20-1,TRBJ2-1,15,TGCAGTGCTAGAGATCCTGGAGTTGGGGAGAATGAGCAGTTCTTC,CSARDPGVGENEQFF
NA,many,TRBV12-3/TRBV12-4,TRBJ2-2,15,TGTGCCAGCAGTTTAGTCCCCGGATTCACCGGGGAGCTGTTTTTT,CASSLVPGFTGELFF
TRBD2,many,TRBV28,TRBJ2-3,14,TGTGCCAGCACCCCAGCGGGGCCCACAGATACGCAGTATTTT,CASTPAGPTDTQYF
NA,many,TRBV7-2,TRBJ2-2,14,TGTGCCAGCAGCACGGACACTAACACCGGGGAGCTGTTTTTT,CASSTDTNTGELFF
NA,NA,TRBV28,TRBJ2-7,13,TGTGCCAGCAGTCACAGGACCCCCTACGAGCAGTACTTC,CASSHRTPYEQYF
NA,NA,TRBV27,TRBJ1-5,15,TGTGCCAGCAGTTTATCCCCAGGGTCCAATCAGCCCCAGCATTTT,CASSLSPGSNQPQHF
TRBD2,many,TRBV5-1,TRBJ2-7,15,TGCGCCAGCAGCTTCGGTAGCGGGGCCTCCGCCGAGCAGTACTTC,CASSFGSGASAEQYF
NA,many,TRBV2,TRBJ1-4,15,TGTGCCAGCAGTGTTGGGGCAGGATCTAATGAAAAACTGTTTTTT,CASSVGAGSNEKLFF
TRBD2,NA,TRBV7-9,TRBJ2-5,13,TGTGCCAGCAGCTTGAGACTAGCGGAGACCCAGTACTTC,CASSLRLAETQYF
NA,many,TRBV12-3/TRBV12-4,TRBJ1-2,14,TGTGCCAGCAGTCGGGGCAGGGGTGGGAGTGGCTACACCTTC,CASSRGRGGSGYTF
TRBD1,many,TRBV3-1,TRBJ2-7,16,TGTGCCAGCAGCCAAGAGGGATGGGACAGGTTCAACGAGCAGTACTTC,CASSQEGWDRFNEQYF
NA,NA,TRBV20-1,TRBJ2-7,17,TGCAGCGTTGAAGCCTTATCTAAGGCCACCGGGAGTCGGGAGCAGTACTTC,CSVEALSKATGSREQYF
NA,few,TRBV5-1,TRBJ1-2,17,TGCGCCAGCAGCCCGCCAGGTGCGGGGTCGAGTAACTATGGCTACACCTTC,CASSPPGAGSSNYGYTF
NA,many,TRBV5-1,TRBJ2-2,14,TGCGCCAGCAGCTCTACTACTAGGGGCGGGGAGCTGTTTTTT,CASSSTTRGGELFF
NA,few,TRBV7-2,TRBJ1-4,15,TGTGCCAGCAGCCCTCGACAGGCCTATAATGAAAAACTGTTTTTT,CASSPRQAYNEKLFF
TRBD1,once,TRBV12-3/TRBV12-4,TRBJ2-4,13,TGTACCAGCAGTTTAGGACAGGGAATAGTTCAGTACTTC,CTSSLGQGIVQYF
NA,many,TRBV20-1,TRBJ2-5,14,TGCAGCGCGCCGTCTGACAGGAACCAAGAGACCCAGTACTTC,CSAPSDRNQETQYF